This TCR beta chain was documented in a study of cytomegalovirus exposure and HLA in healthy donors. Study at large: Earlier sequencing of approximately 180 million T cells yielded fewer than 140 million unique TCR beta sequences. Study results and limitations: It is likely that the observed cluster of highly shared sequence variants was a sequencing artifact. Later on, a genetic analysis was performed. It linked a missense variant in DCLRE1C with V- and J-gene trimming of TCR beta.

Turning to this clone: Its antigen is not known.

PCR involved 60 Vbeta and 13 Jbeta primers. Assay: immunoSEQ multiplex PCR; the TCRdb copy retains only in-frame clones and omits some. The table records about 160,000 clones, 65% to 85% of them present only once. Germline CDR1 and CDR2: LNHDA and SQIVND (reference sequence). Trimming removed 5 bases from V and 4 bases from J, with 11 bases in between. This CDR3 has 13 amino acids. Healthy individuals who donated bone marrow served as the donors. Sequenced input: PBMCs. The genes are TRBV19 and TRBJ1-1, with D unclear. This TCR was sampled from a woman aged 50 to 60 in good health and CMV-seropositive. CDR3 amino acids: CASSPQQFTEAFF. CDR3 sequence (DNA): TGTGCCAGTAGTCCCCAACAGTTCACTGAAGCTTTCTTT.